This T cell receptor beta chain was recovered during a study of T-cell reconstitution after alpha-beta-depleted transplantation in children. Overall study results and limits: Certain patients had high TCRbeta diversity at day 60, and it came from recipient T cells and thymic progenitors that survived. Diversity and T-cell counts at one year after transplant derived mostly from new T cells. Alpha-beta T cells present about two months after transplant were reported to originate from several hundred expanded graft clones.

The germline V gene has CDR1 SGHTA and CDR2 FQGNSA. There are 15 residues in the CDR3. The V and J ends lost 1 base and 6 bases respectively, with 13 bases between them. Unique molecular identifiers were incorporated into the prepared TCRbeta library. MiXCR, run by TCRdb on the PCR reads, gives a single entry per CDR3 protein. The table includes 350,000 to 500,000 distinct CDR3 sequences, around 46% detected once. Worth noting for this clonotype: Its antigen remains unidentified.

The clonotype comes from a girl aged 2 to 10 with aplastic anemia, due to receive a stem cell transplant. The chain carries TRBV7-2 and TRBJ2-1; unclear D gene. The sequenced sample was PBMCs, obtained before TCRalphabeta/CD19-depleted stem cell transplant. The CDR3 region is CASSLVWLQGNEQFF. DNA of the CDR3: TGTGCCAGCAGCTTAGTTTGGCTCCAAGGCAATGAGCAGTTCTTC.